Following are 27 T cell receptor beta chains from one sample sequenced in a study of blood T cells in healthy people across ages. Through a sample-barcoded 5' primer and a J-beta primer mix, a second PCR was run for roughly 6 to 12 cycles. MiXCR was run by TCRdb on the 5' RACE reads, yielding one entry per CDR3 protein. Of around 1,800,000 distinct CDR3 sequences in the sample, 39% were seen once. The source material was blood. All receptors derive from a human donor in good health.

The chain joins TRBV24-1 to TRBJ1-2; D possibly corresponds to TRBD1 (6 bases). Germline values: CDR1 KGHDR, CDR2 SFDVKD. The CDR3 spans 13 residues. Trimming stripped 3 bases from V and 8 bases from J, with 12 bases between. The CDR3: CATSDPQGWGYTF. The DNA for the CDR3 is TGTGCCACCAGTGATCCACAGGGTTGGGGCTACACCTTC.

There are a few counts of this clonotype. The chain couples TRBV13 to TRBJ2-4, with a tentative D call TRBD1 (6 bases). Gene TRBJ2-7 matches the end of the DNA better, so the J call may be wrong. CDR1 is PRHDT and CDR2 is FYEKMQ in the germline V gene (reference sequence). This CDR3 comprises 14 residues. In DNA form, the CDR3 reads TGTGCCAGCAGCCCAGGGGTTAATTCCTACGAGCAGTACTTC. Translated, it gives CASSPGVNSYEQYF.

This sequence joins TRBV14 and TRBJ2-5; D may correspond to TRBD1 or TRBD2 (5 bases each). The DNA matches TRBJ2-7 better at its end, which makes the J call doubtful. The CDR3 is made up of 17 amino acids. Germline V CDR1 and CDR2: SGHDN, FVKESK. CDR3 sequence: CASSQDRIFDSGNEQYF. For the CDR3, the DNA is TGTGCCAGCAGCCAAGATCGGATTTTTGACAGCGGTAACGAGCAGTACTTC.

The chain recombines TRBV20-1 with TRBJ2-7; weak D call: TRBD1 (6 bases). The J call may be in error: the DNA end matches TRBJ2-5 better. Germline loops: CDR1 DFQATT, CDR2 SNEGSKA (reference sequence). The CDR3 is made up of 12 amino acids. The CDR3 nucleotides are TGCAGTGCTAGACCCACAGGGAAGACCCAGTACTTC. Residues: CSARPTGKTQYF.

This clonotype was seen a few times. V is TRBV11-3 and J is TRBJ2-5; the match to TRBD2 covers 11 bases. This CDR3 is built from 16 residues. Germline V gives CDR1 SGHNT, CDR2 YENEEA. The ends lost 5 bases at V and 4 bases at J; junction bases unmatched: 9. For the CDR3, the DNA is TGTGCCAGCAGCCCACACGGGACTAGCGGTGGAGAGACCCAGTACTTC. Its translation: CASSPHGTSGGETQYF.

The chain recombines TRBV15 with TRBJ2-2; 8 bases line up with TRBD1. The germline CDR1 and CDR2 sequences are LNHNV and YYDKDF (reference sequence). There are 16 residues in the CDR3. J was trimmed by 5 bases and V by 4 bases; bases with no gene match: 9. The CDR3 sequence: CATSMPTGVWTGELFF. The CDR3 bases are TGTGCCACCAGCATGCCGACAGGGGTTTGGACCGGGGAGCTGTTTTTT.

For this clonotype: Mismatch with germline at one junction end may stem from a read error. The CDR3 region is CANSLGQGVNIQYF. The CDR3 nucleotides are TGTGCCAACAGCCTTGGACAGGGAGTAAACATTCAGTACTTC. This chain links TRBV7-2 with TRBJ2-4, with TRBD1 matching 8 bases. Germline V gene data show CDR1 as SGHTA and CDR2 as FQGNSA. This CDR3 is 14 amino acids long.

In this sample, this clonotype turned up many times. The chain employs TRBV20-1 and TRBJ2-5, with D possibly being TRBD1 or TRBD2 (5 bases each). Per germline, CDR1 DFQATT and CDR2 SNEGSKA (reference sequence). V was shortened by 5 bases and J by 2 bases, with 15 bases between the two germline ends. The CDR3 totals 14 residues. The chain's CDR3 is CSAWTGTVQETQYF. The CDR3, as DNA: TGCAGTGCTTGGACTGGGACGGTACAAGAGACCCAGTACTTC.

The CDR3 loop is CASGLLQGASTDTQYF. The CDR3 DNA follows: TGTGCTAGTGGTTTGCTACAGGGAGCCTCCACAGATACGCAGTATTTT. The V gene is TRBV12-5, the J gene TRBJ2-3; a possible D gene is TRBD1 (6 bases). This CDR3 comprises 16 residues. V dropped 2 bases and J dropped 2 bases, with 14 bases sitting between them. Per germline, CDR1 LGHNT and CDR2 FRNRAP.

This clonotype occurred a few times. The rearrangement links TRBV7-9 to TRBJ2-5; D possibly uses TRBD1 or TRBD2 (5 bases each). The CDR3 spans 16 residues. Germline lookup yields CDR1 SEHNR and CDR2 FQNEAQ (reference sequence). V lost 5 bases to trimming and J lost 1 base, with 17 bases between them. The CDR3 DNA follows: TGTGCCAGCAGCCGCCCCCGCAGTGGGGGCCAAGAGACCCAGTACTTC. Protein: CASSRPRSGGQETQYF.

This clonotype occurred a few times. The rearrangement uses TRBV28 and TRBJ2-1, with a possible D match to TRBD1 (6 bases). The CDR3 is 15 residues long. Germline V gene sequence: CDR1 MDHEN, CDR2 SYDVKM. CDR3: CTTGRGRDYWNEQFF. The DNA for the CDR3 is TGTACGACAGGCCGGGGTAGGGATTACTGGAATGAGCAGTTCTTC.

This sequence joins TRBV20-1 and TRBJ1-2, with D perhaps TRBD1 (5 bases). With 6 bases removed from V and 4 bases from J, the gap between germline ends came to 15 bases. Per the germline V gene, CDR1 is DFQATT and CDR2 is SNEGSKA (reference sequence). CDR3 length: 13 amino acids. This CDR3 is CSALPGTFYGYTF. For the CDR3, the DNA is TGCAGTGCCCTCCCCGGGACTTTCTATGGCTACACCTTC.

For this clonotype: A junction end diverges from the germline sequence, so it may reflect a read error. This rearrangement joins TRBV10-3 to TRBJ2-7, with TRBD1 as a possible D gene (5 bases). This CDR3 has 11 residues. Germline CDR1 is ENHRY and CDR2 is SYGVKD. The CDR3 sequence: CAISAGHEQYF. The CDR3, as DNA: TGTGCCATCAGTGCAGGGCACGAGCAGTACTTT.

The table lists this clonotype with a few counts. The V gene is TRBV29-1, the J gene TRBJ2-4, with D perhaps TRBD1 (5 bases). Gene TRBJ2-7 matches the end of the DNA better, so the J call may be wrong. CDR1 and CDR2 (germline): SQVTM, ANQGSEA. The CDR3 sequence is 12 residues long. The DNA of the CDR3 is TGCAGCGTTGCCCAGGGTGGTGACGAGCAGTACTTC. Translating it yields CSVAQGGDEQYF.

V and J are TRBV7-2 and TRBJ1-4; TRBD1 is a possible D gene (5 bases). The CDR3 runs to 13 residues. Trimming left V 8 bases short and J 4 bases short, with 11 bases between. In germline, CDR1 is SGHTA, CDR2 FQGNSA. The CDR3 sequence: CASGDYNNEKLFF. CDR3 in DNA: TGTGCCAGCGGGGACTACAATAATGAAAAACTGTTTTTT. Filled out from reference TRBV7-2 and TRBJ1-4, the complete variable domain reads GAGVSQSPSNKVTEKGKDVELRCDPISGHTALYWYRQSLGQGLEFLIYFQGNSAPDKSGLPSDRFSAERTGGSVSTLTIQRTQQEDSAVYLCASGDYNNEKLFFGSGTQLSVL.

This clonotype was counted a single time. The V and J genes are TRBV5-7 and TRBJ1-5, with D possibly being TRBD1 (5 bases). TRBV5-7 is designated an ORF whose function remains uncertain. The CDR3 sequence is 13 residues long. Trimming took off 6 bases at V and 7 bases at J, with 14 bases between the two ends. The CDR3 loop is CASNSGRRQPQHF. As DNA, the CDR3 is TGTGCCAGCAACTCAGGGAGAAGGCAGCCCCAGCATTTT.

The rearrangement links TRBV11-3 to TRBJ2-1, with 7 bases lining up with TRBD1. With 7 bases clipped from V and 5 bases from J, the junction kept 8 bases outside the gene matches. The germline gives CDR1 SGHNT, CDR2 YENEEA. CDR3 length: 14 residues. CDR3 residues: CASNVRGPHNEQFF. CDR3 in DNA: TGTGCCAGCAACGTGAGGGGGCCACACAATGAGCAGTTCTTC. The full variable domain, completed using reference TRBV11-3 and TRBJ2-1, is EAGVVQSPRYKIIEKKQPVAFWCNPISGHNTLYWYLQNLGQGPELLIRYENEEAVDDSQLPKDRFSAERLKGVDSTLKIQPAELGDSAVYLCASNVRGPHNEQFFGPGTRLTVL.

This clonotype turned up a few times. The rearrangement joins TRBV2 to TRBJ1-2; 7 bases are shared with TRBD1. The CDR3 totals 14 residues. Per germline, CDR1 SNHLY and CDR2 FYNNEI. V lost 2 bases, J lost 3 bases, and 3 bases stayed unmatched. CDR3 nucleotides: TGTGCCAGCAGTGAACATGGGACAGACTATGGCTACACCTTC. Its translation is CASSEHGTDYGYTF.

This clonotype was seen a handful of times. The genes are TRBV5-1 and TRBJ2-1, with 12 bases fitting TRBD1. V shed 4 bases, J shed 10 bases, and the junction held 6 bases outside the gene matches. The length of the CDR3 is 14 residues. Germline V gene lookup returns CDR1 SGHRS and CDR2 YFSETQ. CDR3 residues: CASSPGQGAREQFF. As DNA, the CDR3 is TGCGCCAGCAGCCCGGGACAGGGGGCCCGGGAGCAGTTCTTC. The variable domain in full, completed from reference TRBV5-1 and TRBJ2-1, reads KAGVTQTPRYLIKTRGQQVTLSCSPISGHRSVSWYQQTPGQGLQFLFEYFSETQRNKGNFPGRFSGRQFSNSRSEMNVSTLELGDSALYLCASSPGQGAREQFFGPGTRLTVL.

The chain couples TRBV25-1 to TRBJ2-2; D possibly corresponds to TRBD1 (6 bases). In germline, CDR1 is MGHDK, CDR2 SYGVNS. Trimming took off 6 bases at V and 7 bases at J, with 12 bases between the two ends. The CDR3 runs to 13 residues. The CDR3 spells CASRRDIHGELFF. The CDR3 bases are TGTGCCAGCAGGAGGGACATTCACGGGGAGCTGTTTTTT.

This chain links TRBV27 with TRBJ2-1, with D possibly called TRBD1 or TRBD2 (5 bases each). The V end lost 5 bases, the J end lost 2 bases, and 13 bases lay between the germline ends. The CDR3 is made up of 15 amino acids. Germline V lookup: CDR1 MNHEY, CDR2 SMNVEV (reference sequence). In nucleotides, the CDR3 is TGTGCCAGCAGTCGCCGGGGCTGGGCCTACAATGAGCAGTTCTTC. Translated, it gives CASSRRGWAYNEQFF.

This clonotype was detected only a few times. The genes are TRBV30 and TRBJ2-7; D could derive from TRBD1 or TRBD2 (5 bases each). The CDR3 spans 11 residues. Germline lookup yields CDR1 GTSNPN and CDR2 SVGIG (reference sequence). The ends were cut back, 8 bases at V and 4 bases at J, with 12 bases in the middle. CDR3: CAGDGAYEQYF. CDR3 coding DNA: TGTGCCGGGGACGGCGCTTACGAGCAGTACTTC.

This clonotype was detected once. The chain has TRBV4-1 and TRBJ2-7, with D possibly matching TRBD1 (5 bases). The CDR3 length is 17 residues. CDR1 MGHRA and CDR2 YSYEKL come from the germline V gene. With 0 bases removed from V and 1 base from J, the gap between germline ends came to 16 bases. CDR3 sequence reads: CASSQEWGRAVSYEQYF. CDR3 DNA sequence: TGCGCCAGCAGCCAAGAATGGGGCAGGGCGGTTTCCTACGAGCAGTACTTC.

CDR3 sequence reads: CATSRDRGRRVHYGYTF. For the CDR3, the DNA is TGTGCCACCAGCAGAGATCGGGGGAGAAGGGTCCACTATGGCTACACCTTC. This chain links TRBV15 with TRBJ1-2; D might be TRBD1 (5 bases). Germline lookup yields CDR1 LNHNV and CDR2 YYDKDF (reference sequence). V shed 0 bases and J shed 3 bases, with 17 bases lying between them. The CDR3 is 17 residues long. Together with reference TRBV15 and TRBJ1-2, the CDR3 gives the full variable domain: DAMVIQNPRYQVTQFGKPVTLSCSQTLNHNVMYWYQQKSSQAPKLLFHYYDKDFNNEADTPDNFQSRRPNTSFCFLDIRSPGLGDTAMYLCATSRDRGRRVHYGYTFGSGTRLTVV.

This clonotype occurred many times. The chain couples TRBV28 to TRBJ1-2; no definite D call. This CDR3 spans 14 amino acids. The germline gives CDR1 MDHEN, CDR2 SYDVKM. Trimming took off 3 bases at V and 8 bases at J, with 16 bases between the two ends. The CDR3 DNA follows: TGTGCCAGCAGTTTCTACGAAAAGCCGCACGGCTACACCTTC. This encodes CASSFYEKPHGYTF.

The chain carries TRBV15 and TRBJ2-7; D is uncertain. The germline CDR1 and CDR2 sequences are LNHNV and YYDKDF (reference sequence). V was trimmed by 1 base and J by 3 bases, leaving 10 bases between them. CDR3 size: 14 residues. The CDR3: CATSRVATSYEQYF. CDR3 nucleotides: TGTGCCACCAGCAGAGTCGCCACCAGCTACGAGCAGTACTTC.

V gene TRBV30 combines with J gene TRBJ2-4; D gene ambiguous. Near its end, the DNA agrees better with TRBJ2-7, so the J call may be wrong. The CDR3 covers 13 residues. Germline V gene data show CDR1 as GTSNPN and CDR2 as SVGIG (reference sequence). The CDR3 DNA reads TGTGCCTGGACAGTGCTAATGGGCCACGAGCAGTACTTC. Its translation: CAWTVLMGHEQYF.